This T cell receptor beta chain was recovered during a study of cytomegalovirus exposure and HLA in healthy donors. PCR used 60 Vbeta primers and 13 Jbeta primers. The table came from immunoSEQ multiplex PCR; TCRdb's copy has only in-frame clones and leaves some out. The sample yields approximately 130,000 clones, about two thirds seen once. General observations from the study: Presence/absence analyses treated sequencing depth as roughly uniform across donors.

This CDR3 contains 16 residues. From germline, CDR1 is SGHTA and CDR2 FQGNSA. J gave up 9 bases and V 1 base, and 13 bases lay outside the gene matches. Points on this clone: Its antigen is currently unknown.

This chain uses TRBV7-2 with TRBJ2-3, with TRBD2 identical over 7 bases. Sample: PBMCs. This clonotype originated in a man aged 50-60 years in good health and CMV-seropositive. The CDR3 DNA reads TGTGCCAGCAGCTTAGGCGACAGCGGCGGGGGTCGGACGCAGTATTTT. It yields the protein CASSLGDSGGGRTQYF.